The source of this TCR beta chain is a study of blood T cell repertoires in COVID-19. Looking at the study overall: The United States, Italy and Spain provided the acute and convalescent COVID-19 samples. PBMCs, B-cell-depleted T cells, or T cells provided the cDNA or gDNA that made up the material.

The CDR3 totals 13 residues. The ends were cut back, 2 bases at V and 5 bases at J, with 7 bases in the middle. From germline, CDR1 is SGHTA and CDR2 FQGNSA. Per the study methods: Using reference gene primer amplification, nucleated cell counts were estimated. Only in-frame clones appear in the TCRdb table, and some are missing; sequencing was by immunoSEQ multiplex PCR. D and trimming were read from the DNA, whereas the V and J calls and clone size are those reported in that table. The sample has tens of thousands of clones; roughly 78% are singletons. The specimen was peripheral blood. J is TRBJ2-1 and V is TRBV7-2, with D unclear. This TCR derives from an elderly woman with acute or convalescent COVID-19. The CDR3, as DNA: TGTGCCAGCAGCTTATCTGTAGACAATGAGCAGTTCTTC. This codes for CASSLSVDNEQFF.